These T cell receptor beta chains were read from a single sample in a study of metastatic and nonmetastatic thyroid tumors. Using MiXCR, TCRdb re-called clones from the PCR reads. The sample contains around 15,000 clones, roughly 20% of which appear only once. The specimen sequenced was adjacent normal tissue. All receptors derive from a female donor with papillary thyroid cancer or a benign thyroid nodule (not recorded which). Some clones in this sample may be carry-over from other donors' samples. Each CDR3 is given with its conserved first and last residue. The D gene is left open where the match is weak. Size is stated for part of the rows, as once, few or many counts, or as a class when the clone is expanded.

v_gene: TRBV3-1; abundance: many; j_gene: TRBJ1-1; d_gene: -; CDR3aa: CASSRGTPIGAFF; CDR3nt: TGTGCCAGCAGCCGTGGGACCCCCATCGGGGCTTTCTTT
v_gene: TRBV28; abundance: medium-sized; j_gene: TRBJ2-7; d_gene: -; CDR3aa: CASSSSRYEQYF; CDR3nt: TGTGCCAGCAGTTCGAGCAGATACGAGCAGTACTTC
v_gene: TRBV11-1; abundance: many; j_gene: TRBJ2-1; d_gene: -; CDR3aa: CASSLQITTQQSYNEQFF; CDR3nt: TGTGCCAGCAGCTTACAGATCACAACCCAACAGAGCTACAATGAGCAGTTCTTC
v_gene: TRBV5-1; abundance: -; j_gene: TRBJ2-6; d_gene: -; CDR3aa: CASSLDPGEISGAKVLTF; CDR3nt: TGCGCCAGCAGCTTGGATCCCGGGGAGATATCTGGGGCCAAAGTCCTGACTTTC
v_gene: TRBV6-2/TRBV6-3; abundance: -; j_gene: TRBJ2-7; d_gene: -; CDR3aa: CASTTDGVLYEQYF; CDR3nt: TGTGCCAGCACCACGGACGGGGTACTCTACGAGCAGTACTTC
v_gene: TRBV20-1; abundance: many; j_gene: TRBJ2-1; d_gene: TRBD2; CDR3aa: CSARTSGYNEQFF; CDR3nt: TGCAGTGCTAGGACTAGCGGCTACAATGAGCAGTTCTTC
v_gene: TRBV6-1; abundance: medium-sized; j_gene: TRBJ1-2; d_gene: -; CDR3aa: CASSSSYGYTF; CDR3nt: TGTGCCAGCAGTTCGTCTTATGGCTACACCTTC
v_gene: TRBV11-2; abundance: -; j_gene: TRBJ2-7; d_gene: -; CDR3aa: CASSLDSVASVHF; CDR3nt: TGTGCCAGCAGCTTAGATAGTGTCGCTAGCGTCCACTTC
v_gene: TRBV5-1; abundance: many; j_gene: TRBJ2-1; d_gene: -; CDR3aa: CASSQWSSYNEQFF; CDR3nt: TGCGCCAGCAGCCAGTGGAGCTCCTACAATGAGCAGTTCTTC
v_gene: TRBV19; abundance: medium-sized; j_gene: TRBJ1-1; d_gene: TRBD1; CDR3aa: CASSIGQGTAEAFF; CDR3nt: TGTGCCAGTAGCATTGGACAGGGAACCGCTGAAGCTTTCTTT
v_gene: TRBV7-9; abundance: many; j_gene: TRBJ2-4; d_gene: TRBD2; CDR3aa: CASSLEGLAVNIQYF; CDR3nt: TGTGCCAGCAGCTTAGAGGGACTAGCGGTGAACATTCAGTACTTC